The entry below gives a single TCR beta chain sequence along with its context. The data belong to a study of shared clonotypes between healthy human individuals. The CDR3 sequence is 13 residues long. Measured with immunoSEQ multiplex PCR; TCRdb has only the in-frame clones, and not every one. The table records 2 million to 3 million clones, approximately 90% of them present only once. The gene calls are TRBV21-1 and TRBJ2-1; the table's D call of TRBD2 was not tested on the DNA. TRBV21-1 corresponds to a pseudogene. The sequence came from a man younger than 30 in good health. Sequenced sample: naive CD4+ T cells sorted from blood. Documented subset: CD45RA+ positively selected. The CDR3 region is CASSTSQGLEQFF. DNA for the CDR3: TGTGCCAGCAGCACAAGCCAGGGACTTGAGCAGTTCTTC.